The next 10 T cell receptor beta chains were all read from a single sample in a study of blood T cells in healthy people across ages. A second PCR of about 6 to 11 cycles used a sample-barcoded 5' primer and a J-beta primer mix. MiXCR was run by TCRdb on the 5' RACE reads, yielding one entry per CDR3 protein. Altogether some 1,000,000 distinct CDR3 sequences are present, 20% to 25% being singletons, with the ten largest covering around 0.75%. These data are also associated with another study on T cells of mothers and their children.

Sequencing was performed on blood. Receptor source: a girl aged 2-10 years in good health.

This clonotype appeared a few times. This sequence joins TRBV20-1 and TRBJ2-5; tentative D call: TRBD1 (5 bases). This CDR3 has 15 amino acids. V dropped 0 bases and J dropped 5 bases, with 16 bases sitting between them. CDR1 and CDR2 (germline): DFQATT, SNEGSKA (reference sequence). The CDR3, as DNA: TGCAGTGCTAGAGATCTTGGGGCAGGGCTGGAGACCCAGTACTTC. This codes for CSARDLGAGLETQYF.

The rearrangement uses TRBV4-3 and TRBJ1-2; TRBD1 matches 7 bases. V was clipped by 4 bases and J by 4 bases; unmatched bases: 12. The CDR3 contains 16 residues. Looked up from germline, CDR1 is LGHNA and CDR2 is YSLEER. CDR3 sequence reads: CASSPNRGQEIYGYTF. The CDR3 bases are TGCGCCAGCAGCCCGAACCGAGGACAGGAGATCTATGGCTACACCTTC.

This rearrangement joins TRBV20-1 to TRBJ2-3; 8 bases agree with TRBD1. Trimming at V came to 3 bases and at J to 3 bases, leaving 8 bases not matched to a gene. Germline loops: CDR1 DFQATT, CDR2 SNEGSKA (reference sequence). CDR3 size: 15 residues. CDR3 coding DNA: TGCAGTGCTAGTTCGACGACAGGGGATACAGATACGCAGTATTTT. Residues: CSASSTTGDTDTQYF.

The chain carries TRBV29-1 and TRBJ2-7; 11 bases map to TRBD2. CDR1 is SQVTM and CDR2 is ANQGSEA in the germline V gene. The CDR3 spans 17 residues. V gave up 2 bases and J gave up 6 bases; unmatched junction bases: 15. The CDR3 DNA reads TGCAGCGTTGAACAGATGTTAGCGGGAGGGCCGGTGAGCGAGCAGTACTTC. This gives the protein CSVEQMLAGGPVSEQYF.

The chain recombines TRBV7-2 with TRBJ1-2; no reliable D call. CDR3 size: 15 residues. Germline CDR1 SGHTA, CDR2 FQGNSA. Between the trimmed V and J ends, which lost 2 bases and 4 bases, there was a span of 14 bases. CDR3 region: CASSLIGRATYGYTF. CDR3 DNA sequence: TGTGCCAGCAGCTTAATCGGACGCGCGACCTATGGCTACACCTTC.

Only a few counts were recorded for this clonotype. The V call is TRBV7-9, the J call TRBJ2-5, with D tentatively TRBD1 or TRBD2 (5 bases each). The CDR3 has 14 residues. The V and J ends lost 6 bases and 3 bases respectively, with 14 bases between them. CDR1 and CDR2 from the germline V gene are SEHNR and FQNEAQ (reference sequence). This chain's CDR3 is CASRGQPGKETQYF. The CDR3 coding sequence is TGTGCCAGCAGAGGACAACCGGGGAAAGAGACCCAGTACTTC. The entire variable domain, with the rest obtained from reference TRBV7-9 and TRBJ2-5, is as follows: DTGVSQNPRHKITKRGQNVTFRCDPISEHNRLYWYRQTLGQGPEFLTYFQNEAQLEKSRLLSDRFSAERPKGSFSTLEIQRTEQGDSAMYLCASRGQPGKETQYFGPGTRLLVL.

V usage is TRBV7-2 and J usage is TRBJ1-2; D gene ambiguous. With 5 bases removed from V and 8 bases from J, the gap between germline ends came to 15 bases. The CDR3 sequence is 13 residues long. Germline V gene data show CDR1 as SGHTA and CDR2 as FQGNSA. This chain's CDR3 is CASSTGPESGYTF. For the CDR3, the DNA is TGTGCCAGCAGCACCGGACCGGAATCGGGCTACACCTTC.

V is TRBV5-1 and J is TRBJ2-3, with 9 nucleotides matching TRBD1. Per the germline V gene, CDR1 is SGHRS and CDR2 is YFSETQ. The CDR3 spans 16 residues. The trim removed 2 bases at V and 0 bases at J, leaving 4 bases unmatched. The CDR3 region is CASSLTGTGSTDTQYF. Written as DNA, the CDR3 is TGCGCCAGCAGCTTAACCGGGACAGGGAGCACAGATACGCAGTATTTT.

The chain joins TRBV27 to TRBJ1-1; D is perhaps TRBD1 (6 bases). Trimming took 6 bases from V and 4 from J, leaving 12 bases between them. Germline values: CDR1 MNHEY, CDR2 SMNVEV (reference sequence). The CDR3 contains 13 residues. This CDR3 reads CASSPTGITEAFF. In DNA form, the CDR3 reads TGTGCCAGCAGCCCCACAGGGATCACTGAAGCTTTCTTT.

DNA for the CDR3: TGTGCCATCAAACAAGCGGGGGGGAAAGAGACCCAGTACTTC. This sequence encodes CAIKQAGGKETQYF. This chain connects TRBV10-3 to TRBJ2-5, with 10 bases that match TRBD2. CDR1 and CDR2 (germline): ENHRY, SYGVKD. CDR3 length equals 14 residues. The trim removed 7 bases at V and 3 bases at J, leaving 5 bases unmatched.